A single sample is the source of the 6 T cell receptor beta chains below, sequenced in a study of blood T cells in healthy people across ages. For the second PCR, which ran for about 7 to 11 cycles, a sample-barcoded 5' primer and a J-beta primer mix were used. TCRdb fed the 5' RACE reads into MiXCR, producing one record per CDR3 protein. In the table there are 1.5 million to 2 million distinct CDR3 sequences, roughly a third of which are singletons. The sequenced sample consisted of blood. The receptors derive from a woman aged 30 to 39 in good health.

This clonotype was recorded many times. The chain is built from TRBV20-1 and TRBJ1-2; no clear D gene. CDR3 length: 12 amino acids. V lost 0 bases, J lost 5 bases, and 7 bases lay in between. The germline V gene encodes CDR1 DFQATT and CDR2 SNEGSKA (reference sequence). The CDR3 region is CSARDPHYGYTF. The CDR3 region has the DNA TGCAGTGCTAGAGATCCACATTATGGCTACACCTTC.

In its sample, this clonotype was seen a few times. The chain has TRBV4-1 and TRBJ2-1, with TRBD2 identical over 8 bases. The CDR3 length is 16 residues. Trimming cost V 0 bases and J 4 bases; bases outside gene matches: 5. Germline V gene lookup returns CDR1 MGHRA and CDR2 YSYEKL. The CDR3 here is CASSQDPGGAYNEQFF. The CDR3 nucleotides are TGCGCCAGCAGCCAAGACCCCGGGGGGGCTTACAATGAGCAGTTCTTC.

On this clonotype itself: A much larger clonotype is one base distant, so this may be a read error. The chain has TRBV12-3 or TRBV12-4 and TRBJ1-2; the match to TRBD1 covers 7 bases. The CDR3 has 14 amino acids. V dropped 3 bases and J dropped 13; count of bases not matched to a gene: 14. The CDR3 DNA reads as TGTGCCAGCAGTTTGCTGCGGCAGCCAGGGGGGACCACCTTC. Residues: CASSLLRQPGGTTF.

This clonotype was observed at least ten times. The J gene is TRBJ2-1, the V gene TRBV4-1; a weak D match, TRBD2 (6 bases). Germline CDR1 MGHRA, CDR2 YSYEKL. This CDR3 region has 16 residues. Between the trimmed V and J ends, which lost 3 bases and 4 bases, there was a span of 16 bases. As DNA, the CDR3 is TGCGCCAGCAGCCAGGGGCAGACTAGTACTTACAATGAGCAGTTCTTC. As protein: CASSQGQTSTYNEQFF.

V gene TRBV12-3 or TRBV12-4 combines with J gene TRBJ1-2, with 7 bases identical to TRBD1. V dropped 3 bases and J dropped 5; count of bases not matched to a gene: 6. The CDR3 runs to 14 residues. The CDR3 region has the DNA TGTGCCAGCAGTTTTGGGACAGCGCTATATGGCTACACCTTC. It codes for CASSFGTALYGYTF.

This clonotype appeared a few times. A much more abundant neighbour one base away suggests this may be a read error. This chain uses TRBV4-1 with TRBJ2-7; 8 positions agree with TRBD1. The CDR3 extends over 14 amino acids. With V trimmed by 3 bases and J by 3 bases, 4 bases remained unmatched. Per germline, CDR1 MGHRA and CDR2 YSYEKL. The CDR3 coding sequence is TGCGCCAGCAGCCAGAGACAGGGGATCTACGAGCAGTACTTC. It is translated as CASSQRQGIYEQYF.